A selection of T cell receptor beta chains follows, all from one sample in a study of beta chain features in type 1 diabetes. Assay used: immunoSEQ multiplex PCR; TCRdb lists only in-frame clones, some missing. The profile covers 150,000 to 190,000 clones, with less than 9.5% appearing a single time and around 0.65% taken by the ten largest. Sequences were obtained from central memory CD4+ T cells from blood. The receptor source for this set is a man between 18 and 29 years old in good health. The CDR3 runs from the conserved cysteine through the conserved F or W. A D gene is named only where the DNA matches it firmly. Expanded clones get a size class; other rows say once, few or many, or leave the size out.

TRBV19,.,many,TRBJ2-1,TGTGCCATTGACAGTTTTGGTGGTGAGCAGTTCTTC,CAIDSFGGEQFF
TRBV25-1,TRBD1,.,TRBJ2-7,TGTGCCAGCAGTGAATTTGGACAGGTCTACGAGCAGTACTTC,CASSEFGQVYEQYF
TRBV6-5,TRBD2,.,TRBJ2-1,TGTGCCAGCAGAAGGTTTATGACTAGCGGCAATGAGCAGTTCTTC,CASRRFMTSGNEQFF
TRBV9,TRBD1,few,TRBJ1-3,TGTGCCAGCAGCCCGAACCTCGGACAGGGGGCAGGAAACACCATATATTTT,CASSPNLGQGAGNTIYF
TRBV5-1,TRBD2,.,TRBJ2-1,TGCGCCAGCAGCCTCGGGACTAGCGGCTACAATGAGCAGTTCTTC,CASSLGTSGYNEQFF
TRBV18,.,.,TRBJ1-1,TGTGCCAGCTCCGACATCCAATGGGGGCCCCCTGAACCTGAAGCTTTCTTT,CASSDIQWGPPEPEAFF
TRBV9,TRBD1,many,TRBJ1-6,TGTGCCAGCAGCGTACTGGACAGGGGTAATTCACCCCTCCACTTT,CASSVLDRGNSPLHF
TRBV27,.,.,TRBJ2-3,TGTGCCAGCAGTGATCAGCGGCGAGATACGCAGTATTTT,CASSDQRRDTQYF
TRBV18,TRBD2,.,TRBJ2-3,TGTGCCAGCTCACCGTCTAGCGGGAGGAGTTATACGCAGTATTTT,CASSPSSGRSYTQYF
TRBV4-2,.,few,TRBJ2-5,TGTGCCAGCAGCCAATTTCGGACTAAGGGAGAGACCCAGTACTTC,CASSQFRTKGETQYF
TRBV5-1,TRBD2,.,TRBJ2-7,TGCGCCAGCAACTCGGGGGGGGGAACCTACGAGCAGTACTTC,CASNSGGGTYEQYF
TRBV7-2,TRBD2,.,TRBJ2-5,TGTGCCAGCAGCCCCGGGTCGGGGGGGGAGACCCAGTACTTC,CASSPGSGGETQYF
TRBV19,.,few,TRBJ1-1,TGTGCCAGTAGTCAGGGGAGGGACACTGAAGCTTTCTTT,CASSQGRDTEAFF
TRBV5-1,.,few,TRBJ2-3,TGCGCCAGCAGATCGGAGGGGTGGGGCACAGATACGCAGTATTTT,CASRSEGWGTDTQYF
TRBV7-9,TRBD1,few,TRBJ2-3,TGTGCCAGCAGCTTATACAGGGGAACAGATACGCAGTATTTT,CASSLYRGTDTQYF
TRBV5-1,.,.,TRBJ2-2,TGCGCCAGCAGCCGATTGGGGGCTAAATCCGGGGAGCTGTTTTTT,CASSRLGAKSGELFF
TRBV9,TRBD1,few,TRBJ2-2,TGTGCCAGCAGCCCAAGGACAGGGCACACCGGGGAGCTGTTTTTT,CASSPRTGHTGELFF
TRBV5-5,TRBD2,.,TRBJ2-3,TGCGCCAGCAGCCAAGACACTAGCGGTCCGCAGTATTTT,CASSQDTSGPQYF
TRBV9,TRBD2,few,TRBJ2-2,TGTGCCAGCAGCCCCGGGGGGTTCACCGGGGAGCTGTTTTTT,CASSPGGFTGELFF
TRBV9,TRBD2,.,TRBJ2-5,TGTGCCAGCAGCGTAACCTATGGGGGGGGAAAAGAGACCCAGTACTTC,CASSVTYGGGKETQYF
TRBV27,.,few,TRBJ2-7,TGTGCCAGCAATTCGTTGAGTTGGCAGGGGTCCTCCTACGAGCAGTACTTC,CASNSLSWQGSSYEQYF
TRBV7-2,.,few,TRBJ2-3,TGTGCCAGCAGCCCAAGCAGGTATACGCAGTATTTT,CASSPSRYTQYF
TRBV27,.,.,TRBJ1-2,TGTGCCAGCAGTTTAAGGGGGGGTGCGGGCTATGGCTACACCTTC,CASSLRGGAGYGYTF
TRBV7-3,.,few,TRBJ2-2,TGTGCCAGCAGCCCAACGGCCGGGAGATTCGCCGGGGAGCTGTTTTTT,CASSPTAGRFAGELFF
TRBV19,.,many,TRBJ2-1,TGTGCCAGTAGTAGGAGCTTTTACAATGAGCAGTTCTTC,CASSRSFYNEQFF
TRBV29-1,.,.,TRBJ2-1,TGCAGCGTTGAATATTCTGGGCGTGAGCAGTTCTTC,CSVEYSGREQFF
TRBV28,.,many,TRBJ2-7,TGTGCCAGCAGTTCTCAGGCAGGGGTGACTGAGCAGTACTTC,CASSSQAGVTEQYF
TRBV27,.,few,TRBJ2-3,TGTGCCAGCAGTCCACAATCAGATACGCAGTATTTT,CASSPQSDTQYF
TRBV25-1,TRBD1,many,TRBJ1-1,TGTGCCAGCAGGGAGGGGACAGGGGGCAGGGCTTTCTTT,CASREGTGGRAFF
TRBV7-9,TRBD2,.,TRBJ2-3,TGTGCCAGCAGCTTTACTAGCGGGAGATATACAGATACGCAGTATTTT,CASSFTSGRYTDTQYF
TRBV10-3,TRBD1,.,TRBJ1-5,TGTGCCATCACCGAGGGACAGAATCAGCCCCAGCATTTT,CAITEGQNQPQHF
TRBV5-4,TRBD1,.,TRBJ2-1,TGTGCCAGCAGCTTGGGGGGCGGACAGGGGGTCAATGAGCAGTTCTTC,CASSLGGGQGVNEQFF
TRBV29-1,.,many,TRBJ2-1,TGCAGCGTTGAACCCGTCAGGAGCGGCGTCGGCAATGAGCAGTTCTTC,CSVEPVRSGVGNEQFF
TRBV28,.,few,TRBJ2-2,TGTGCCAGCATTGACTCTCCCCCCACCGGGGAGCTGTTTTTT,CASIDSPPTGELFF
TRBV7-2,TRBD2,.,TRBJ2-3,TGTGCCAGCAGCCAAGATCGGGGGGGAGGCGGTCCAGATACGCAGTATTTT,CASSQDRGGGGPDTQYF
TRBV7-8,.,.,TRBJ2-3,TGTGCCAGCAGCCTGGGCCTCCACGCAGATACGCAGTATTTT,CASSLGLHADTQYF
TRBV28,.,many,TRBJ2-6,TGTGCCAGCACCTCACCAGGGGAAACTGGGGCCAACGTCCTGACTTTC,CASTSPGETGANVLTF
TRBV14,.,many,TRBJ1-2,TGTGCCAGCAGCCCGTTGACAGTTAACTATGGCTACACCTTC,CASSPLTVNYGYTF
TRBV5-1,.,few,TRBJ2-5,TGCGCCAGCAGCTTAGGGGAAGGGGTACAAGAGACCCAGTACTTC,CASSLGEGVQETQYF
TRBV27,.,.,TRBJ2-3,TGTGCCAGCAGTACCAGGACAGATACGCAGTATTTT,CASSTRTDTQYF
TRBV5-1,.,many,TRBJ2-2,TGCGCCAGCAGCTTGGCCTTTACAGACACCGGGGAGCTGTTTTTT,CASSLAFTDTGELFF
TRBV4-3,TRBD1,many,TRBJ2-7,TGCGCCAGCAGCCAAGAACCCCCGACGACAGGGAACCACGAGCAGTACTTC,CASSQEPPTTGNHEQYF
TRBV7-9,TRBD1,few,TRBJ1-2,TGTGCCAGCAGCTTAACAGGGGATCGTAACTATGGCTACACCTTC,CASSLTGDRNYGYTF
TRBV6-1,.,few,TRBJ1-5,TGTGCCAGCAGTGAAGCCGGGGGAAGCAATCAGCCCCAGCATTTT,CASSEAGGSNQPQHF
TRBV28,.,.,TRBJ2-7,TGTGCCAGCACAAACAGGGTAGGCCACGAGCAGTACTTC,CASTNRVGHEQYF
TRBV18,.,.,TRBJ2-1,TGTGCCAGCTCACGTACAGGGAGGGACAATGAGCAGTTCTTC,CASSRTGRDNEQFF